A single sample is the source of the 20 T cell receptor beta chains below, sequenced in a study of cytomegalovirus exposure and HLA in healthy donors. Researchers ran the PCR with 60 Vbeta and 13 Jbeta primers. Here immunoSEQ multiplex PCR was the method, and the copy in TCRdb shows in-frame clones only, minus some. The repertoire has about 210,000 clones, around 87% of them found once; the top ten carry around 1%. Specimen: PBMCs. These receptors all stem from a boy aged 2-15 years in good health and CMV-seronegative.

The chain recombines TRBV28 with TRBJ2-7, with 8 positions matching TRBD1. CDR1 is MDHEN and CDR2 is SYDVKM in the germline V gene. V dropped 3 bases and J dropped 12; count of bases not matched to a gene: 10. This CDR3 has 13 residues. The CDR3 loop is CASSFFLRTGLYF. The CDR3 DNA sequence: TGTGCCAGCAGTTTCTTCCTTAGGACAGGGCTGTACTTC.

V gene TRBV30 combines with J gene TRBJ1-1; D is unclear. CDR3 length: 14 amino acids. V was trimmed by 2 bases and J by 2 bases, leaving 12 bases between them. CDR1 is GTSNPN, CDR2 SVGIG, per germline (reference sequence). The DNA of the CDR3 is TGTGCCTGGAGTTGGGGAGGAGGAAACACTGAAGCTTTCTTT. Translating it yields CAWSWGGGNTEAFF. Full variable domain (outside the CDR3, taken from reference TRBV30 and TRBJ1-1): SQTIHQWPATLVQPVGSPLSLECTVEGTSNPNLYWYRQAAGRGLQLLFYSVGIGQISSEVPQNLSASRPQDRQFILSSKKLLLSDSGFYLCAWSWGGGNTEAFFGQGTRLTVV.

The sample holds one count of this clone. The chain uses TRBV7-7 and TRBJ2-3, with 10 bases identical to TRBD2. The CDR3 contains 15 residues. The J segment lost 6 bases and the V segment lost 5 bases, leaving 8 bases of the junction unmatched. From germline, CDR1 is SSHAT and CDR2 FNYEAQ (reference sequence). The CDR3 DNA is TGTGCCAGCAGCCCCCTAGCGGGAGTGGTGGATACGCAGTATTTT. This encodes CASSPLAGVVDTQYF.

The chain employs TRBV18 and TRBJ2-5; TRBD2 agrees at 7 bases. V lost 3 bases, J lost 0 bases, and 7 bases stayed unmatched. The CDR3 has 16 residues. The V gene's germline CDR1 is KGHSH and CDR2 LQKENI. The CDR3 DNA reads TGTGCCAGCTCACCCCTGTCTGCGGGAGACCAAGAGACCCAGTACTTC. This sequence encodes CASSPLSAGDQETQYF.

The V call is TRBV11-2, the J call TRBJ2-5; unclear D gene. This CDR3 has 16 amino acids. V lost 4 bases and J lost 5, with 20 bases in between. Germline lookup yields CDR1 SGHAT and CDR2 FQNNGV. In DNA form, the CDR3 reads TGTGCCAGCAGCTCTATTGCTGCGGCCCCCCGGGAGACCCAGTACTTC. As protein: CASSSIAAAPRETQYF.

The rearrangement joins TRBV4-1 to TRBJ2-7, with TRBD2 matching 7 bases. Germline V gene data show CDR1 as MGHRA and CDR2 as YSYEKL. The CDR3 length is 15 residues. The J segment lost 4 bases and the V segment lost 3 bases, leaving 9 bases of the junction unmatched. Here the CDR3 reads CASSQRVPGGYEQYF. In DNA, the CDR3 is TGCGCCAGCAGCCAGAGGGTCCCGGGGGGTTACGAGCAGTACTTC.

The chain uses TRBV10-3 and TRBJ2-1; 10 positions match TRBD2. In germline, CDR1 is ENHRY, CDR2 SYGVKD. The CDR3 spans 14 residues. V gave up 10 bases and J gave up 3 bases; unmatched junction bases: 6. DNA of the CDR3: TGTGCCACCCAGGGACTAGCGATCTACAATGAGCAGTTCTTC. This codes for CATQGLAIYNEQFF.

In this sample, this clone turned up once. The rearrangement uses TRBV5-1 and TRBJ2-3; possibly TRBD1 for D (6 bases). Germline loops: CDR1 SGHRS, CDR2 YFSETQ. This CDR3 has 16 amino acids. V was cut by 2 bases and J by 11 bases, with 24 bases left in between. Here the CDR3 reads CASSFRTETTGFGQYF. The CDR3 nucleotides read TGCGCCAGCAGCTTTAGGACAGAGACTACCGGGTTCGGGCAGTATTTT.

Concerning this clone: The identical CDR3 is also encoded by other nucleotide sequences in the sample. The chain is built from TRBV19 and TRBJ1-1; D possibly corresponds to TRBD1 (5 bases). Germline CDR1 reads LNHDA; CDR2 reads SQIVND (reference sequence). V was cut by 3 bases and J by 0 bases, with 11 bases left in between. The CDR3 covers 15 residues. As DNA, the CDR3 is TGTGCCAGTAGTATCGGCGCAGGGATGAACACTGAAGCTTTCTTT. This gives the protein CASSIGAGMNTEAFF.

V usage is TRBV5-1 and J usage is TRBJ2-3; 11 bases match TRBD2. From germline, CDR1 is SGHRS and CDR2 YFSETQ. J gave up 6 bases and V 3 bases, and 12 bases lay outside the gene matches. The length of the CDR3 is 17 residues. The CDR3 coding sequence is TGCGCCAGCAGCTGGGACACTAGCGGGAGATTTTTCGATACGCAGTATTTT. Protein: CASSWDTSGRFFDTQYF.

This chain uses TRBV30 with TRBJ1-2; TRBD1 agrees at 7 bases. The CDR3 extends over 15 amino acids. J was trimmed by 6 bases and V by 0 bases; bases with no gene match: 10. Germline V CDR1 and CDR2: GTSNPN, SVGIG (reference sequence). The CDR3 is CAWSVTAGGLHGYTF. CDR3 DNA: TGTGCCTGGAGTGTAACTGCAGGGGGGCTACATGGCTACACCTTC.

J is TRBJ2-3 and V is TRBV9; 8 bases line up with TRBD2. CDR3 length: 15 amino acids. Germline assignment: CDR1 SGDLS and CDR2 YYNGEE. The junction had 9 bases not matched to a gene; V was cut back by 7 bases and J by 2 bases. CDR3 sequence: CASQRSGGITDTQYF. CDR3 sequence (DNA): TGTGCCAGCCAGAGGAGCGGGGGAATCACAGATACGCAGTATTTT.

The chain employs TRBV4-1 and TRBJ2-1, with D perhaps TRBD2 (5 bases). CDR1 MGHRA and CDR2 YSYEKL come from the germline V gene. Trimming left V 4 bases short and J 4 bases short, with 17 bases between. This CDR3 has 16 amino acids. The CDR3 DNA reads TGCGCCAGCAGCCGCCCAGGACTCAAGGTGTACAATGAGCAGTTCTTC. Translating gives CASSRPGLKVYNEQFF.

The rearrangement joins TRBV20-1 to TRBJ2-7; TRBD2 aligns across 7 bases. Germline-derived CDR1 and CDR2 are DFQATT and SNEGSKA (reference sequence). This CDR3 is built from 11 residues. V shed 3 bases and J 6 bases; nucleotides not matched to a gene: 2. The CDR3 region is CSASSSGEQYF. The DNA of the CDR3 is TGCAGTGCTAGTTCTAGCGGCGAGCAGTACTTC.

The CDR3 DNA reads as TGTGCAAGTCGCCAACACCGACCCGGGACAAACTACGAGCAGTACTTC. This encodes CASRQHRPGTNYEQYF. The chain joins TRBV12-2 to TRBJ2-7; the DNA was not compared with TRBD1, the D call given in the table. TRBV12-2 is a recognized pseudogene. The CDR3 loop spans 16 amino acids.

This clone was detected only a few times. This chain links TRBV5-6 with TRBJ2-7; TRBD2 agrees at 7 bases. With 7 bases clipped from V and 7 bases from J, the junction kept 14 bases outside the gene matches. CDR1 is SGHDT and CDR2 is YYEEEE in the germline V gene. The CDR3 is 14 residues long. CDR3 sequence reads: CASGGLEPREEQYF. As DNA, the CDR3 is TGTGCCAGCGGAGGACTAGAGCCCCGGGAAGAGCAGTACTTC.

V usage is TRBV7-2 and J usage is TRBJ2-1, with D possibly being TRBD2 (6 bases). The CDR3 sequence is 15 residues long. Germline V gene sequence: CDR1 SGHTA, CDR2 FQGNSA. V was clipped by 4 bases and J by 0 bases, with 10 bases between them. CDR3 bases: TGTGCCAGCAGCTCCTCTAGCGCCTCCTACAATGAGCAGTTCTTC. Protein: CASSSSSASYNEQFF.

As to this clone: A junction boundary mismatches the germline segment, possibly from a read error. The identical CDR3 is also encoded by other nucleotide sequences in the sample. The chain joins TRBV5-1 to TRBJ2-5; 9 nucleotides agree with TRBD2. The length of the CDR3 is 16 residues. The germline CDR1 and CDR2 sequences are SGHRS and YFSETQ. The DNA of the CDR3 is TGCGCCAGTAGCTTGAGTAGCGGGGGACCCCAAGAGACCCAGTACTTC. The encoded protein is CASSLSSGGPQETQYF. The whole variable domain, remainder taken from reference TRBV5-1 and TRBJ2-5, is KAGVTQTPRYLIKTRGQQVTLSCSPISGHRSVSWYQQTPGQGLQFLFEYFSETQRNKGNFPGRFSGRQFSNSRSEMNVSTLELGDSALYLCASSLSSGGPQETQYFGPGTRLLVL.

The V and J genes are TRBV19 and TRBJ1-5; 7 positions agree with TRBD1. V trimming: 3 bases; J trimming: 3 bases; junction bases outside the gene matches: 8. Germline V CDR1 and CDR2: LNHDA, SQIVND (reference sequence). This CDR3 has 16 amino acids. The CDR3 nucleotides are TGTGCCAGTAGTATCGGAGGGGGCATGGACAATCAGCCCCAGCATTTT. Its translation: CASSIGGGMDNQPQHF. Full variable domain (missing parts from reference TRBV19 and TRBJ1-5): DGGITQSPKYLFRKEGQNVTLSCEQNLNHDAMYWYRQDPGQGLRLIYYSQIVNDFQKGDIAEGYSVSREKKESFPLTVTSAQKNPTAFYLCASSIGGGMDNQPQHFGDGTRLSIL.

The V call is TRBV10-3, the J call TRBJ1-2; 7 positions agree with TRBD1. CDR3 size: 13 residues. Germline trimming cut 2 bases from V and 4 bases from J; bases unmatched to any gene: 1. Germline values: CDR1 ENHRY, CDR2 SYGVKD. This CDR3 is CAISEDRAYGYTF. In DNA, the CDR3 is TGTGCCATCAGTGAGGACAGGGCCTATGGCTACACCTTC.